The next 14 T cell receptor beta chains were all read from a single sample in a study of cytomegalovirus exposure and HLA in healthy donors. The PCR ran on 60 Vbeta and 13 Jbeta primers. The repertoire was sequenced with immunoSEQ multiplex PCR; TCRdb's copy has only in-frame clones and lacks some. The sample carries more than 130,000 clones, over 60% recorded once. Sequencing input: PBMCs. The receptors come from a man aged 35 to 55 in good health and CMV-seropositive.

This clone was picked up a small number of times. Other DNA variants within this sample encode the same CDR3. This chain uses TRBV5-1 with TRBJ2-2; 11 bases match TRBD2. With 1 base clipped from V and 6 bases from J, the junction kept 2 bases outside the gene matches. The CDR3 runs 15 residues. Germline lookup yields CDR1 SGHRS and CDR2 YFSETQ. CDR3 sequence reads: CASSLTSGSPGELFF. CDR3 bases: TGCGCCAGCAGCTTGACTAGCGGGAGTCCCGGGGAGCTGTTTTTT.

The V call is TRBV19, the J call TRBJ1-1; no firm D call. Germline assignment: CDR1 LNHDA and CDR2 SQIVND (reference sequence). CDR3 length equals 17 residues. V lost 4 bases and J lost 0, with 18 bases in between. CDR3 bases: TGTGCCAGTAGTACTCCCCAGCGGAAGAAAATGAACACTGAAGCTTTCTTT. Protein: CASSTPQRKKMNTEAFF.

The V and J genes are TRBV11-2 and TRBJ1-1; 8 bases agree with TRBD1. Germline loops: CDR1 SGHAT, CDR2 FQNNGV. J gave up 10 bases and V 1 base, and 2 bases lay outside the gene matches. The CDR3 loop spans 12 amino acids. The CDR3 DNA reads as TGTGCCAGCAGCTTAGGCGACAGGGGAGCTTTCTTT. It yields the protein CASSLGDRGAFF.

This clone was counted only a few times. This chain uses TRBV4-3 with TRBJ1-1; 7 positions match TRBD1. With V trimmed by 8 bases and J by 0 bases, 3 bases remained unmatched. The V gene's germline CDR1 is LGHNA and CDR2 YSLEER. The CDR3 is 13 amino acids. CDR3 protein: CASAQGLNTEAFF. As DNA, the CDR3 is TGCGCCAGCGCACAGGGGCTGAACACTGAAGCTTTCTTT.

The chain has TRBV27 and TRBJ2-7; D uncertain. V lost 2 bases and J 5 bases, leaving 13 bases between the germline ends. The V gene's germline CDR1 is MNHEY and CDR2 SMNVEV (reference sequence). This CDR3 spans 14 amino acids. DNA of the CDR3: TGTGCCAGCAGTTTACTCGAGGTCCTCCACGAGCAGTACTTC. It specifies CASSLLEVLHEQYF.

The chain joins TRBV30 to TRBJ1-1; D may be TRBD1 (6 bases). Trimming left V 3 bases short and J 1 base short, with 9 bases between. Germline CDR1 reads GTSNPN; CDR2 reads SVGIG (reference sequence). This CDR3 spans 13 amino acids. CDR3 nucleotide sequence: TGTGCCTGGAGCAAGGGGGAGAACACTGAAGCTTTCTTT. Its protein product is CAWSKGENTEAFF.

This chain joins TRBV7-6 and TRBJ2-1; no firm D call. The CDR3 consists of 15 residues. From germline, CDR1 is SGHVS and CDR2 FNYEAQ. V was shortened by 2 bases and J by 0 bases, with 8 bases between the two germline ends. CDR3 sequence: CASSLQAPSYNEQFF. CDR3 DNA: TGTGCCAGCAGCTTACAGGCCCCCTCCTACAATGAGCAGTTCTTC.

This chain links TRBV10-3 with TRBJ2-1; 7 bases map to TRBD1. Losses at the gene ends were 3 bases for V and 5 bases for J; bases not matched to a gene: 4. The CDR3 contains 14 residues. Germline assignment: CDR1 ENHRY and CDR2 SYGVKD. The CDR3 spells CAISDQGVNNEQFF. The DNA of the CDR3 is TGTGCCATCAGTGATCAGGGGGTAAACAATGAGCAGTTCTTC.

V gene TRBV30 combines with J gene TRBJ2-7; D unclear. V was shortened by 4 bases and J by 1 base, with 14 bases between the two germline ends. Germline V gene lookup returns CDR1 GTSNPN and CDR2 SVGIG (reference sequence). The CDR3 spans 14 residues. CDR3 bases: TGTGCCTGGAAACCGGCAGGCCTTTCCTACGAGCAGTACTTC. Protein: CAWKPAGLSYEQYF.

The chain links TRBV5-4 to TRBJ2-7; 8 nucleotides agree with TRBD1. Germline V gene lookup returns CDR1 SGHNT and CDR2 YYREEE (reference sequence). Losses at the gene ends were 4 bases for V and 3 bases for J; bases not matched to a gene: 3. This CDR3 is built from 13 residues. CDR3 bases: TGTGCCAGCAGCGATGGGACAGGCTACGAGCAGTACTTC. Amino acid sequence: CASSDGTGYEQYF.

This chain links TRBV6-1 with TRBJ2-1, with D unresolved. Trimming took off 9 bases at V and 8 bases at J, with 11 bases between the two ends. CDR3 length equals 11 residues. Germline V lookup: CDR1 MNHNS, CDR2 SASEGT. The DNA for the CDR3 is TGTGCCAGTCCTGACCGGGATGAGCAGTTCTTC. It encodes CASPDRDEQFF.

The rearrangement uses TRBV6-6 and TRBJ1-5, with D possibly TRBD1 on 5 matching bases. Deletions cut 10 bases from V and 10 bases from J, with 20 bases between. The germline V gene encodes CDR1 MNHNY and CDR2 SVGAGI (reference sequence). The CDR3 has 13 residues. The CDR3 loop is CATLRGFLDPQHF. The CDR3 nucleotides read TGTGCCACCCTACGGGGGTTCCTCGATCCCCAGCATTTT.

The chain employs TRBV2 and TRBJ2-5; TRBD2 is a possible D gene (5 bases). This CDR3 is built from 16 residues. The ends were cut back, 3 bases at V and 1 base at J, with 15 bases in the middle. Germline assignment: CDR1 SNHLY and CDR2 FYNNEI. In DNA, the CDR3 is TGTGCCAGCAGTGACCCAGCGGCAACCCTCCAAGAGACCCAGTACTTC. The encoded protein is CASSDPAATLQETQYF.

This chain joins TRBV2 and TRBJ1-2, with a weak D call TRBD1 (6 bases). Trimming cost V 5 bases and J 5 bases, with 6 bases left between them. The CDR3 totals 11 residues. Germline-derived CDR1 and CDR2 are SNHLY and FYNNEI. CDR3 coding DNA: TGTGCCAGCAGTCAGGGGTATGGCTACACCTTC. Its translation is CASSQGYGYTF.